A single sample is the source of the 8 T cell receptor beta chains below, sequenced in a study of post-analysis software for immune sequencing data. Study-wide findings and caveats: Patients had higher frequencies than controls of a few TRBV segments, including TRBV5-6, TRBV5-1 and TRBV20-1.

These TCRs' antigens remain unknown. The authors incorporated unique molecular identifiers into the TCR beta cDNA libraries. TCRdb analysed the PCR reads with MiXCR anew, one entry per CDR3 protein. Among about 560,000 distinct CDR3 sequences, roughly 47% were seen once, and the ten largest hold under 2%. Sequenced: blood. The receptors were gathered from a girl between 5 and 17 years old with multiple sclerosis.

V gene TRBV7-8 combines with J gene TRBJ2-3; 9 nucleotides align to TRBD2. V lost 5 bases, J lost 1 base, and 4 bases stayed unmatched. Per germline, CDR1 SGHVS and CDR2 FQNEAQ. The CDR3 sequence is 15 residues long. CDR3 in DNA: TGTGCCAGCAGCACTAGCGGGTTGGGCACAGATACGCAGTATTTT. Translated, it gives CASSTSGLGTDTQYF.

The V and J genes are TRBV2 and TRBJ2-1; D is unresolved. Germline CDR1 SNHLY, CDR2 FYNNEI. V was shortened by 8 bases and J by 5 bases, with 16 bases between the two germline ends. The CDR3 spans 14 residues. Here the CDR3 reads CASSKQVSHNEQFF. The CDR3 coding sequence is TGTGCCAGCTCGAAGCAGGTCTCTCACAATGAGCAGTTCTTC.

To note about this clonotype: A read error may produce the germline difference seen at one junction end. V is TRBV4-2 and J is TRBJ2-5; no clear D. Germline CDR1 and CDR2: LGHNA and YNFKEQ. The CDR3 is made up of 11 amino acids. Here the CDR3 reads CASRQGETQYF. CDR3 DNA: TGTGCCAGCAGACAAGGGGAGACCCAGTACTTC.

This chain connects TRBV5-1 to TRBJ1-2, with TRBD1 as a possible D gene (5 bases). The germline V and J ends were trimmed by 0 bases and 5 bases, with 14 bases remaining between them. Looked up from germline, CDR1 is SGHRS and CDR2 is YFSETQ. The CDR3 is 15 residues long. The CDR3 nucleotides read TGCGCCAGCAGCTTGGAGCGGGGGGACCTGTATGGCTACACCTTC. This encodes CASSLERGDLYGYTF.

This clonotype turned up a few times. V usage is TRBV7-2 and J usage is TRBJ2-1; D possibly matches TRBD1 or TRBD2 (5 bases each). V gave up 6 bases and J gave up 2 bases, with 8 bases separating them. Germline V gene sequence: CDR1 SGHTA, CDR2 FQGNSA. The CDR3 has 13 amino acids. CDR3 region: CASRWDPYNEQFF. CDR3 coding DNA: TGTGCCAGCAGGTGGGACCCCTACAATGAGCAGTTCTTC.

The rearrangement joins TRBV6-5 to TRBJ2-4, with D possibly being TRBD1 (6 bases). The V and J ends lost 0 bases and 4 bases respectively, with 10 bases between them. Germline values: CDR1 MNHEY, CDR2 SVGAGI. The CDR3 has 15 residues. The CDR3 DNA reads TGTGCCAGCAGTTACTCGTGGCAGGGGAAAAACATTCAGTACTTC. This codes for CASSYSWQGKNIQYF.

V and J are TRBV7-2 and TRBJ2-3; D gene unclear. The CDR3 is 15 amino acids. V lost 1 base and J lost 2, with 10 bases in between. The germline CDR1 and CDR2 sequences are SGHTA and FQGNSA. DNA for the CDR3: TGTGCCAGCAGCTTAGGGCAGACCTACACAGATACGCAGTATTTT. Its protein is CASSLGQTYTDTQYF.

This clonotype was observed a handful of times. The chain is built from TRBV29-1 and TRBJ2-1; TRBD2 matches at 11 bases. This CDR3 has 13 residues. The germline gives CDR1 SQVTM, CDR2 ANQGSEA. The V gene end was trimmed by 7 bases and the J gene end by 4 bases; junction bases not matched to a gene: 3. CDR3 residues: CSELAGGYNEQFF. As DNA, the CDR3 is TGCAGCGAGCTAGCGGGGGGATACAATGAGCAGTTCTTC.